These T cell receptor beta chains were read from a single sample in a study of beta chain features in type 1 diabetes. Assay used: immunoSEQ multiplex PCR; TCRdb lists only in-frame clones, some missing. The sample lists 900,000 or so clones, roughly a sixth occurring once. Sequencing input: naive CD4+ T cells from blood. Receptor source: a woman aged 18-29 years in good health. Each CDR3 is given with its conserved first and last residue. The D gene is left open where the match is weak. A row's size may be missing; if present it is once, few, many or a size class.

D gene,clone size,V gene,J gene,CDR3 protein,CDR3 DNA
-,-,TRBV20-1,TRBJ2-1,CSAFLPDEQFF,TGCAGTGCTTTTTTGCCAGATGAGCAGTTCTTC
-,few,TRBV6-6,TRBJ2-7,CASSYSAGTYEQYF,TGTGCCAGCAGTTACTCGGCAGGGACCTACGAGCAGTACTTC
-,-,TRBV6-6,TRBJ1-5,CASSYQVGKDQPQHF,TGTGCCAGCAGTTACCAAGTAGGGAAGGATCAGCCCCAGCATTTT
-,-,TRBV6-5,TRBJ2-1,CASSYSDLRDEQFF,TGTGCCAGCAGTTACTCCGATCTAAGGGATGAGCAGTTCTTC
TRBD1,few,TRBV18,TRBJ1-1,CASSSGTDTEAFF,TGTGCCAGCTCATCAGGGACAGACACTGAAGCTTTCTTT
-,few,TRBV7-3,TRBJ2-3,CASSPGALSDTQYF,TGTGCCAGCAGCCCGGGGGCATTGTCCGATACGCAGTATTTT
-,few,TRBV9,TRBJ1-2,CAFPGPYGYTF,TGTGCCTTCCCAGGGCCCTATGGCTACACCTTC
-,-,TRBV5-1,TRBJ2-3,CASSPYNTDTQYF,TGCGCCAGCAGCCCGTATAACACAGATACGCAGTATTTT
-,-,TRBV4-2,TRBJ2-3,CASSQDRPDTQYF,TGTGCCAGCAGCCAAGATCGCCCAGATACGCAGTATTTT
-,-,TRBV5-1,TRBJ2-3,CASSYLGQPRKATTSTDTQYF,TGCGCCAGCAGCTACCTAGGACAGCCTAGGAAGGCGACTACTAGCACAGATACGCAGTATTTT
TRBD1,-,TRBV25-1,TRBJ2-5,CASSDFQGTGKQETQYF,TGTGCCAGCAGTGACTTCCAAGGGACAGGGAAACAAGAGACCCAGTACTTC
-,-,TRBV18,TRBJ2-1,CASCGDGNEQFF,TGTGCCAGCTGCGGAGACGGCAATGAGCAGTTCTTC
-,few,TRBV18,TRBJ1-2,CASSPPVSREAYGYTF,TGTGCCAGCTCACCGCCGGTATCGAGGGAAGCCTATGGCTACACCTTC
-,-,TRBV7-6,TRBJ2-3,CASSSQGTDADTQYF,TGTGCCAGCAGCTCCCAGGGCACCGACGCGGATACGCAGTATTTT
-,few,TRBV2,TRBJ2-1,CASSVRPPKFYNEQFF,TGTGCCAGCAGTGTCCGGCCACCCAAATTTTACAATGAGCAGTTCTTC
TRBD1,-,TRBV2,TRBJ1-1,CASGGDSLNLNTEAFF,TGTGCCAGCGGGGGGGACAGCTTAAATCTGAACACTGAAGCTTTCTTT